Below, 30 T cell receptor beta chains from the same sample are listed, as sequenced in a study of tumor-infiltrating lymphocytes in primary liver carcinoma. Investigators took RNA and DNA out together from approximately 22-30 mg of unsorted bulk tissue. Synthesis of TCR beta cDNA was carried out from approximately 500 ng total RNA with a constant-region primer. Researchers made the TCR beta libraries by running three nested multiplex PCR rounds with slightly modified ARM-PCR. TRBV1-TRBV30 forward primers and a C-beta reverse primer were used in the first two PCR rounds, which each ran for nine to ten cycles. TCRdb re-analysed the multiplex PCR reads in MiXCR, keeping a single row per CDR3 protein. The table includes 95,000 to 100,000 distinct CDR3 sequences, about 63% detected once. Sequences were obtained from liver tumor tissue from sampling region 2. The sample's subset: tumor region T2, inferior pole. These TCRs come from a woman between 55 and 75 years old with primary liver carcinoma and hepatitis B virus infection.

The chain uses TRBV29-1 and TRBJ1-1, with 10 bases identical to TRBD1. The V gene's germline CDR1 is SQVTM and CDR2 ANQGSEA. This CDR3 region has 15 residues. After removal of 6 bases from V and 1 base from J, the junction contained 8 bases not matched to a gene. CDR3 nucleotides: TGCAGCGTAGTCGGGACAGGGGTGGGGAACACTGAAGCTTTCTTT. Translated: CSVVGTGVGNTEAFF.

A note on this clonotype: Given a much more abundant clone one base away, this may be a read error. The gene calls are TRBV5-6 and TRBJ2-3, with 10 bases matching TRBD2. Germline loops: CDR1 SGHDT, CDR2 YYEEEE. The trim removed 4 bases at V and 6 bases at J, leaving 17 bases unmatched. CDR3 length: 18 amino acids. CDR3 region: CASSPLHEREGLSDTQYF. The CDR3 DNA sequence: TGTGCCAGCAGCCCTCTTCACGAGCGGGAGGGCTTATCGGATACGCAGTATTTT. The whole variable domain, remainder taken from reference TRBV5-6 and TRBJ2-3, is DAGVTQSPTHLIKTRGQQVTLRCSPKSGHDTVSWYQQALGQGPQFIFQYYEEEERQRGNFPDRFSGHQFPNYSSELNVNALLLGDSALYLCASSPLHEREGLSDTQYFGPGTRLTVL.

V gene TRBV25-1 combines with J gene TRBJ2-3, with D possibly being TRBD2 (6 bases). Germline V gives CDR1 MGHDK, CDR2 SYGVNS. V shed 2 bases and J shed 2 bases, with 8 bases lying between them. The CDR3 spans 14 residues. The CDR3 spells CASSEGGDTDTQYF. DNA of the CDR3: TGTGCCAGCAGTGAAGGCGGGGACACAGATACGCAGTATTTT.

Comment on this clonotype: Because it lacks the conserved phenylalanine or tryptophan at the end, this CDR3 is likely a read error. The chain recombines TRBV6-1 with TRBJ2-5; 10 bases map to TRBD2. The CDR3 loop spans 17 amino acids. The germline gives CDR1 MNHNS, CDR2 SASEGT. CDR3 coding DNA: TGTGCCAGCAGTGAGTTAGCTAGCGGGAGAGAGGGAGAGGCCCAGTACCTC. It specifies CASSELASGREGEAQYL.

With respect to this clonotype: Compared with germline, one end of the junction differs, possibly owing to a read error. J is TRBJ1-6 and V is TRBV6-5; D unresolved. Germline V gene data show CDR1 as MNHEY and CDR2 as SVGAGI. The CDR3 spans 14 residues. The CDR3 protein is CTSSYGIYNSPLHF. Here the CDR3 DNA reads TGTACCAGCAGTTACGGGATCTATAATTCACCCCTCCACTTT.

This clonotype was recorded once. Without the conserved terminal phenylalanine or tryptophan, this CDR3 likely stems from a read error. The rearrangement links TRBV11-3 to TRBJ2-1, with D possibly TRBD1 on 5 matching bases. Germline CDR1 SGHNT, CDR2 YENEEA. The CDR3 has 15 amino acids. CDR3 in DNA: TGTGCCGGCAGCTTAGGGGCCCAGGGTCGCAATGAGCAGTTCTTA. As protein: CAGSLGAQGRNEQFL.

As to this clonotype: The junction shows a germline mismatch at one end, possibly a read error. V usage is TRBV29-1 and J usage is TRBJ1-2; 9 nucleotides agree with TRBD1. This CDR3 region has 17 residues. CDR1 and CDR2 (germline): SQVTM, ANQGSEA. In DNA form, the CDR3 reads TGCAGCGTTGAAGTCGCGGGGCAAACAGGGGGCGGCTGTGGCTACATCTTC. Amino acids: CSVEVAGQTGGGCGYIF.

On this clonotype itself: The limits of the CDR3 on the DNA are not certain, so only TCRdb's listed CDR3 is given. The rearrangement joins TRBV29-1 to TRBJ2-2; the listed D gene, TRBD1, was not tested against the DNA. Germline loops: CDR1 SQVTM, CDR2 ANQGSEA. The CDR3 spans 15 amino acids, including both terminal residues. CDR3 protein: CNVGAGTSNTGELLF.

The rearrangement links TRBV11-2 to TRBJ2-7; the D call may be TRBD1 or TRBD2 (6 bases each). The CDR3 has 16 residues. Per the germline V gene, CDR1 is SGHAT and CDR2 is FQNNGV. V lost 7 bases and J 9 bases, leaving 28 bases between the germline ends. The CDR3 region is CASMTPGLEARGVQYF. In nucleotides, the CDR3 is TGTGCCAGCATGACTCCTGGGCTGGAGGCAAGGGGGGTGCAGTACTTC.

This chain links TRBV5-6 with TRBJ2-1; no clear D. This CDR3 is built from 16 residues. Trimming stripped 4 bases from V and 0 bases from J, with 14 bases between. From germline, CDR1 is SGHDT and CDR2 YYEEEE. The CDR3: CASSDRSVGSYNEQFF. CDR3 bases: TGTGCCAGCAGCGACCGAAGCGTGGGCTCCTACAATGAGCAGTTCTTC.

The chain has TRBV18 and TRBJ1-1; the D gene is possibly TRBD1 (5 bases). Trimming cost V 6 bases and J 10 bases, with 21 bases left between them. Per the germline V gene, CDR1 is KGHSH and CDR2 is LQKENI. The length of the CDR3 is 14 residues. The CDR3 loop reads CASSGVAWEVRAFF. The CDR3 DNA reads TGTGCCAGCTCGGGGGTGGCATGGGAGGTTCGAGCTTTCTTT.

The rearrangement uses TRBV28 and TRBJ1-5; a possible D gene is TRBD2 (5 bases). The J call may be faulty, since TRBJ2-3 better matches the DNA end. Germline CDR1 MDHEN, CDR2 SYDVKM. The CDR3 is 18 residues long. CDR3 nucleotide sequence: TGTGCCAGCAGTCCCCTCGGAGGAGCCACCTATAGCAATCAGCCCCAGTATTTT. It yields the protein CASSPLGGATYSNQPQYF.

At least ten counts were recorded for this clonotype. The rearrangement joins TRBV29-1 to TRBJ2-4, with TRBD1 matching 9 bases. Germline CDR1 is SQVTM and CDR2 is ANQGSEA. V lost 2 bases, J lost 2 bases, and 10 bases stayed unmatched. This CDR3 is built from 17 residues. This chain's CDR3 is CSVETGGASGTKNIQYF. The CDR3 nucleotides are TGCAGCGTTGAAACAGGGGGCGCGTCAGGAACCAAAAACATTCAGTACTTC.

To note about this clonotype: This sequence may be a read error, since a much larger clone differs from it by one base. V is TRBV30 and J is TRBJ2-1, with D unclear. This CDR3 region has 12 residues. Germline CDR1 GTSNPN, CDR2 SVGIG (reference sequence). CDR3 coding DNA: TGTGCCCGGAGTGGCCGACCGACCTTGCGGTTCTTC. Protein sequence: CARSGRPTLRFF.

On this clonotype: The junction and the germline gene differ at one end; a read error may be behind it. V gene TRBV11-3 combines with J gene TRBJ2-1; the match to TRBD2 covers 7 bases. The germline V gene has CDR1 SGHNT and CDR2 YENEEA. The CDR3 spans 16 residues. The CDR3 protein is CASSAASGGQYNELFF. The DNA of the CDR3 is TGTGCCAGCAGCGCGGCTAGCGGAGGTCAATACAATGAGCTGTTCTTC.

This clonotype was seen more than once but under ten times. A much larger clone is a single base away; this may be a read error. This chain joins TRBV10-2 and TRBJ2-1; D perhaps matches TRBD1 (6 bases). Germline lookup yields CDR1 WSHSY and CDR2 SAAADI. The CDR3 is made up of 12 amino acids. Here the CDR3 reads CASKPRDNEQLF. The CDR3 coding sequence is TGCGCCAGCAAACCGAGGGACAATGAGCAGCTCTTC.

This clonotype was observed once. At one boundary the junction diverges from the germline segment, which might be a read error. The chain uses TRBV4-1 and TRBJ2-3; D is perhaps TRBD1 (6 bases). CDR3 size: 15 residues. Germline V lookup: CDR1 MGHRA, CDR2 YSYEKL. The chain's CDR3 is CVSSLGHSSTDTQYF. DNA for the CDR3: TGCGTCAGCAGCCTGGGACACTCCAGTACAGATACGCAGTATTTT.

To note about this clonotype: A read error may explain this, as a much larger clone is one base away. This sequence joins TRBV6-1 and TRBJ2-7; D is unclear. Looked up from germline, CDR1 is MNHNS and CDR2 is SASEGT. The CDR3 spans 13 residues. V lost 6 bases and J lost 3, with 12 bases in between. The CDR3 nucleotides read TGTGCCAGCAGGGCAGACCAACGCTACGAGCAGTACTTC. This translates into CASRADQRYEQYF.

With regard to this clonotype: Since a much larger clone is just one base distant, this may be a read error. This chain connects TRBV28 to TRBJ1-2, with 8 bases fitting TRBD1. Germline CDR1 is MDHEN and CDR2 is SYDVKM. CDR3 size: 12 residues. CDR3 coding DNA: TGTGGCAGCAACAGGGGGAGTAAGGGCTACACCTTC. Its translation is CGSNRGSKGYTF.

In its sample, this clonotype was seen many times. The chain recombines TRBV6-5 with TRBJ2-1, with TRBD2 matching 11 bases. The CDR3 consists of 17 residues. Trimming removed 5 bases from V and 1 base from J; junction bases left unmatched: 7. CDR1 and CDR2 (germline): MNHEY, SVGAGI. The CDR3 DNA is TGTGCCAGCAGTCAACCCAGACTAGCGGGGTCCTACAATGAGCAGTTCTTC. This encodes CASSQPRLAGSYNEQFF.

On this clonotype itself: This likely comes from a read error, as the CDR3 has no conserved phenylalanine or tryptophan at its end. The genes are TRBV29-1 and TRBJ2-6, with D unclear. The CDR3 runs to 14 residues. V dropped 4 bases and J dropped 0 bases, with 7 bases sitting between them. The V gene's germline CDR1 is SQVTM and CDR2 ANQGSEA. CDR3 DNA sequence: TGCAGCGTTGGTGGATCCTCTGGGGCCAACGTCCTGACTTCC. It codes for CSVGGSSGANVLTS.

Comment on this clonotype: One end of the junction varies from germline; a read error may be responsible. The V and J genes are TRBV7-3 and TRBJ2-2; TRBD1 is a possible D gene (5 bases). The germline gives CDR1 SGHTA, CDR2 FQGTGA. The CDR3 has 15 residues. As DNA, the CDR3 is TGTGCCAGCAGCCCAGGGTCAGGGAACACCTGGGAGCTGTTTTTT. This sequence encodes CASSPGSGNTWELFF.

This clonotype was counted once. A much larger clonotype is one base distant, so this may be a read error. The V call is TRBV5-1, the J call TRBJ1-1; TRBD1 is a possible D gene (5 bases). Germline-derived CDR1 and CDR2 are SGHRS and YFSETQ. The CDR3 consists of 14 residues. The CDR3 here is CASSLRALDTEALF. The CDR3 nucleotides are TGCGCCAGCAGCTTGAGGGCTTTGGACACTGAAGCTTTATTT.

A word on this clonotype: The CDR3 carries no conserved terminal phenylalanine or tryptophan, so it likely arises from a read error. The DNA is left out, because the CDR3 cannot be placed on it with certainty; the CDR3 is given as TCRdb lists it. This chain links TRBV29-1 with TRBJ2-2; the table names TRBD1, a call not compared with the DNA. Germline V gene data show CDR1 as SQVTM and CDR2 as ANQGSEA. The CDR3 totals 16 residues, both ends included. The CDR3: CSVERLGHGNTGELFY.

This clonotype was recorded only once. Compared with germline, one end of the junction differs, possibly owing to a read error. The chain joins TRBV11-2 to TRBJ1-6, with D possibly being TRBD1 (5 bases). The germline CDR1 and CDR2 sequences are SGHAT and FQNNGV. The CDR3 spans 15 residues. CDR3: CVSSLDPGRNSALHF. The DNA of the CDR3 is TGCGTCAGCAGCTTAGATCCAGGGAGGAATTCAGCCCTCCACTTT.

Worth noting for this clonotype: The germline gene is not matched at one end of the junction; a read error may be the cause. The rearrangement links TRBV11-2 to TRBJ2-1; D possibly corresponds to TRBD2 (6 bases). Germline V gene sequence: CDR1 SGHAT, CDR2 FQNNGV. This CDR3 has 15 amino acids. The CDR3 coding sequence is TGTGCCGGCAGTTTAGAGGGAGGAAGTATCGGTGAACAGTTCTTC. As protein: CAGSLEGGSIGEQFF.

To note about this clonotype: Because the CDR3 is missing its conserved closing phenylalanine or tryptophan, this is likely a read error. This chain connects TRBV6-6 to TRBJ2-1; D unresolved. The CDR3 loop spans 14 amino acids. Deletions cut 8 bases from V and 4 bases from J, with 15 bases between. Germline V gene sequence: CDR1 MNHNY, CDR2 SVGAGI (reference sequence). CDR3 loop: CASRRALSYNEQFI. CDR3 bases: TGTGCCAGCCGTCGGGCCCTCTCTTACAATGAGCAGTTCATC.

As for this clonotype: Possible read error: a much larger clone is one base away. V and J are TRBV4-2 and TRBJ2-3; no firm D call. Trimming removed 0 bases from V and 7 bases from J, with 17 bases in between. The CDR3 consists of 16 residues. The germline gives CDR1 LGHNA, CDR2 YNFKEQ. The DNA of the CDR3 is TGTGCCAGCAGCCAAGATCAGGCTAACGGGCTTTATACGCAGTATTTT. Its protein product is CASSQDQANGLYTQYF.

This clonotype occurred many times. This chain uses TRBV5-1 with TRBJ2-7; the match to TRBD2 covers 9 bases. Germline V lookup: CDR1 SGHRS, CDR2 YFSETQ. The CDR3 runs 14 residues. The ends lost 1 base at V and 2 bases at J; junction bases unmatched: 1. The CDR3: CASSLTSGPYEQYF. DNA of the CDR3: TGCGCCAGCAGCTTGACTAGCGGGCCCTACGAGCAGTACTTC.

CDR3 in DNA: TGCAGCGTGCTGACAGGGGATGATACTGAAGCTTTCTTT. Its protein is CSVLTGDDTEAFF. V and J are TRBV29-1 and TRBJ1-1; 8 bases line up with TRBD1. The CDR3 length is 13 residues. The V gene end was trimmed by 6 bases and the J gene end by 5 bases; junction bases not matched to a gene: 8. Germline V lookup: CDR1 SQVTM, CDR2 ANQGSEA.